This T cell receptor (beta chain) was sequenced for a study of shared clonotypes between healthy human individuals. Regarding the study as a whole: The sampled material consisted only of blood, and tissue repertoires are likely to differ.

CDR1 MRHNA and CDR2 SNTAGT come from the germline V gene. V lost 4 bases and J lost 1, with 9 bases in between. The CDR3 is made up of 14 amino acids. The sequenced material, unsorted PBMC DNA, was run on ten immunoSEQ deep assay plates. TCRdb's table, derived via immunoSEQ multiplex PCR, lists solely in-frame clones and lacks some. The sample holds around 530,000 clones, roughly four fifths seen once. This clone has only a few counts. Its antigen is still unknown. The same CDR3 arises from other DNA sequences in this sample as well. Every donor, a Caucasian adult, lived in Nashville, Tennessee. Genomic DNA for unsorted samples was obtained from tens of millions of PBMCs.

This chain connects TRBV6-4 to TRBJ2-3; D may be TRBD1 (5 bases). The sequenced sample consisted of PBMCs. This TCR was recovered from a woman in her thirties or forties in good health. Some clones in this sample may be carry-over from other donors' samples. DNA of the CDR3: TGTGCCAGCAGTGTTCAGGGTGGCACAGATACGCAGTATTTT. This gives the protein CASSVQGGTDTQYF.